This TCR beta chain was sequenced in a study of blood T cell repertoires in COVID-19. Study details: The United States, Italy and Spain supplied acute and convalescent COVID-19 samples. Sources were T cells, B-cell-depleted T cells, or PBMCs; the material itself was cDNA or gDNA.

Seattle participants joined during active infection and were tracked over time. The germline gives CDR1 LNHDA, CDR2 SQIVND (reference sequence). The CDR3 consists of 14 residues. The V gene end was trimmed by 5 bases and the J gene end by 6 bases; junction bases not matched to a gene: 9. TCRdb keeps only in-frame clones here, not all; method: immunoSEQ multiplex PCR. The sample consists of approximately 200,000 clones, about 90% of them appearing once. The sequence derives from a man aged 25 to 40 with COVID-19, enrolled during active disease. Sequenced input: peripheral blood. The rearrangement joins TRBV19 to TRBJ1-2, with 7 bases fitting TRBD1. The CDR3 region is CASSALGTVNGYTF. DNA of the CDR3: TGTGCCAGTAGTGCACTCGGGACAGTCAATGGCTACACCTTC. Drawing the rest from reference TRBV19 and TRBJ1-2, the complete variable domain is DGGITQSPKYLFRKEGQNVTLSCEQNLNHDAMYWYRQDPGQGLRLIYYSQIVNDFQKGDIAEGYSVSREKKESFPLTVTSAQKNPTAFYLCASSALGTVNGYTFGSGTRLTVV.